This TCR beta chain was sequenced for a study of spatial heterogeneity in lung cancer. Overall study findings and caveats: Whereas they appeared in blood less at follow-up, ubiquitous expanded tumor TCRs appeared there more at resection.

Comments on this clonotype: Its antigen is undetermined.

In the library, each TCR cDNA molecule bore its own unique molecular identifier. TCRdb recomputed calls from the 5' RACE reads with MiXCR, one row per CDR3 protein. The table includes fewer than 20,000 distinct CDR3 sequences, about 19% detected once. Noted time point: sample taken at primary tumor resection. Tumor, nontumor lung or frozen PBMC supplied whole RNA that was sequenced unsorted. V trimming: 2 bases; J trimming: 4 bases; junction bases outside the gene matches: 13. In germline, CDR1 is MNHEY, CDR2 SVGAGI. The CDR3 has 17 amino acids. The chain is built from TRBV6-5 and TRBJ1-2, with 7 bases aligning to TRBD1. The sample was PBMCs, taken at surgery. This clonotype originated in a male donor with early-stage non-small cell lung cancer. This chain's CDR3 is CASSYGQEDESSYGYTF. The CDR3 DNA reads TGTGCCAGCAGTTACGGACAGGAGGACGAGAGTAGCTATGGCTACACCTTC.